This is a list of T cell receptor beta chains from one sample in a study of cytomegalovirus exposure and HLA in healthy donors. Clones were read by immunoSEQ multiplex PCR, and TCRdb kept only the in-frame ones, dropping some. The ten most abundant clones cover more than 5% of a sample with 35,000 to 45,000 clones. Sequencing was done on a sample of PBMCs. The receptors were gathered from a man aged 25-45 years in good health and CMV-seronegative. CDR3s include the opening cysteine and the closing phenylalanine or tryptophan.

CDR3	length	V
CASSGLAGTDTQYF	14	TRBV7-3
CASSVAPTENEKLFF	15	TRBV9
CASSIAGSRGSYEQYF	16	TRBV19
CASSPHPGQGYEQYF	15	TRBV7-2
CASSPTGGYEQYF	13	TRBV18
CASSMDRSYEQYF	13	TRBV19
CASSQTSGRPGNNEQFF	17	TRBV4-2
CASSFPPSGGEIASYEQYF	19	TRBV28
CASSPQPGQGLDEQYF	16	TRBV18
CASFEGYEQYF	11	TRBV6-1
CASSPTPGHQNYEQYF	16	TRBV5-1
CASSFERNEQFF	12	TRBV7-2
CASSGGSSGANVLTF	15	TRBV6-1
CASGLARNEQFF	12	TRBV30
CASRQEANEKLFF	13	TRBV5-1
CASSVGAGDTQYF	13	TRBV9
CASSLLTGRTGELFF	15	TRBV5-8
CASSPGGWNQPQHF	14	TRBV5-1
CAVKGRAYNEQFF	13	TRBV6-5
CAWGRTGMNTGELFF	15	TRBV30
CASSLTDNYGYTF	13	TRBV5-1
CASSWGGGYNSPLHF	15	TRBV5-6
CASSFARVAQPQHF	14	TRBV5-1
CASSQDLSSGANVLTF	16	TRBV4-2
CASSLAGGITDTQYF	15	TRBV5-1
CASGVTSGGIQYF	13	TRBV19
CASTPLSRGAEEDQPQHF	18	TRBV7-9
CASSVLAGTALANTGELFF	19	TRBV5-4
CASSPQGGEKLFF	13	TRBV19
CASSLQRTGSHQPQHF	16	TRBV5-1
CASSDNRISGYTF	13	TRBV6-4
CASSLSTGTEAFF	13	TRBV27